The table lists the clone carrying this T cell receptor beta chain with many counts. The sample originates from a study of blood T cell repertoires in COVID-19. Study background: The origin of the acute and convalescent COVID-19 samples was the United States, Italy and Spain. T cells, B-cell-depleted T cells, or PBMCs provided the cDNA or gDNA that served as material.

Original analysis: Estimates of nucleated cell counts were drawn from the amplification of reference gene primers. TCRdb's copy holds only in-frame clones and misses some; the assay was immunoSEQ multiplex PCR. Clone size and the V and J calls come from that table; the DNA yielded D and trimming. The sample holds 90,000 to 140,000 clones, 80% to 85% seen once. After removal of 4 bases from V and 3 bases from J, the junction contained 6 bases not matched to a gene. Germline V lookup: CDR1 SGHNT, CDR2 YYREEE (reference sequence). The CDR3 totals 14 residues. The chain links TRBV5-4 to TRBJ2-7; the match to TRBD2 covers 8 bases. This receptor was obtained from an elderly woman with acute or convalescent COVID-19. Material: peripheral blood. CDR3 coding DNA: TGTGCCAGCAGCACTAGCGGTACCTACTACGAGCAGTACTTC. This translates into CASSTSGTYYEQYF.